The 29 T cell receptor beta chains in this list originate from one sample, sequenced in a study of T cell responses to AZD1222 COVID-19 vaccine (dated by TCRdb to about 2021). Library preparation was by the immunoSEQ multiplex PCR assay. TCRdb took over this immuneACCESS table, retaining in-frame rearrangements with V and J assigned. Such tables are incomplete; in checked studies, under half of the missing clones stem from an unresolved V gene, and the remainder is unexplained. In this sample the table shows 150,000 to 200,000 clones, more than 90% of which occur a single time. The biggest ten clones account for less than 3% of the sample. The time point label, read with the paper, signifies: baseline before first vaccination. The specimen comprised peripheral blood, sampled on day 0 of AZD1222 vaccination. These receptors were collected from an adult in good health.

The genes are TRBV5-1 and TRBJ2-2, with D uncertain. V was cut by 4 bases and J by 0 bases, with 10 bases left in between. The CDR3 runs 15 residues. Germline V CDR1 and CDR2: SGHRS, YFSETQ. This CDR3 is CASSAFGPNTGELFF. The DNA of the CDR3 is TGCGCCAGCAGCGCCTTCGGGCCGAACACCGGGGAGCTGTTTTTT.

The chain links TRBV18 to TRBJ1-3; unclear D gene. Trimming took off 5 bases at V and 3 bases at J, with 8 bases between the two ends. The germline V gene encodes CDR1 KGHSH and CDR2 LQKENI. This CDR3 spans 13 amino acids. The CDR3 spells CASSADVGNTIYF. The CDR3 nucleotides are TGTGCCAGCTCAGCAGACGTTGGAAACACCATATATTTT. Full variable domain (outside the CDR3, taken from reference TRBV18 and TRBJ1-3): NAGVMQNPRHLVRRRGQEARLRCSPMKGHSHVYWYRQLPEEGLKFMVYLQKENIIDESGMPKERFSAEFPKEGPSILRIQQVVRGDSAAYFCASSADVGNTIYFGEGSWLTVV.

The gene calls are TRBV28 and TRBJ1-5; 8 bases fit TRBD1. V shed 7 bases and J 7 bases; nucleotides not matched to a gene: 12. The CDR3 spans 15 residues. Looked up from germline, CDR1 is MDHEN and CDR2 is SYDVKM. In DNA, the CDR3 is TGTGCCAGCATTCGGGGACAGGTAGAAGGGCAGCCCCAGCATTTT. Translated, it gives CASIRGQVEGQPQHF. The entire variable domain, with the rest obtained from reference TRBV28 and TRBJ1-5, is as follows: DVKVTQSSRYLVKRTGEKVFLECVQDMDHENMFWYRQDPGLGLRLIYFSYDVKMKEKGDIPEGYSVSREKKERFSLILESASTNQTSMYLCASIRGQVEGQPQHFGDGTRLSIL.

With respect to this clone: Other nucleotide sequences in the sample specify the same CDR3. The chain carries TRBV12-3 or TRBV12-4 and TRBJ1-5; D perhaps matches TRBD1 (6 bases). The CDR3 spans 13 residues. With 6 bases removed from V and 1 base from J, the gap between germline ends came to 7 bases. CDR3 nucleotides: TGTGCCAGCAGACAGGGAAGCAATCAGCCCCAGCATTTT. This encodes CASRQGSNQPQHF.

This clone appeared once. The CDR3 DNA reads as TGCGCCAGCAGCTTGGGGGCCACTAGCGGTTATCCCTACGAGCAGTACTTC. Translating gives CASSLGATSGYPYEQYF. This sequence joins TRBV5-1 and TRBJ2-7, with 8 positions matching TRBD2. The CDR3 extends over 17 amino acids. CDR1 and CDR2 (germline): SGHRS, YFSETQ. V shed 0 bases, J shed 2 bases, and the junction held 10 bases outside the gene matches.

A few counts support this clone. The chain combines TRBV12-3 or TRBV12-4 with TRBJ1-5; D not resolved. The CDR3 extends over 13 amino acids. Between the trimmed V and J ends, which lost 2 bases and 0 bases, there was a span of 2 bases. CDR3 protein: CASSLNSNQPQHF. The CDR3 DNA is TGTGCCAGCAGTTTAAATAGCAATCAGCCCCAGCATTTT.

In DNA form, the CDR3 reads TGTGCCAGCAGTGCTGAGGGGGGACGGATGAATTCACCCCTCCACTTT. Its translation: CASSAEGGRMNSPLHF. This sequence joins TRBV2 and TRBJ1-6; D is possibly TRBD1 (6 bases). The germline CDR1 and CDR2 sequences are SNHLY and FYNNEI. There are 16 residues in the CDR3. V was pared by 4 bases and J by 7 bases, with 17 bases between.

The chain has TRBV12-3 or TRBV12-4 and TRBJ2-7, with 9 bases matching TRBD1. This CDR3 spans 13 amino acids. After removal of 8 bases from V and 5 bases from J, the junction contained 7 bases not matched to a gene. CDR3 bases: TGTGCCAGCTTCGGCGACAGGGGGAACGAGCAGTACTTC. This gives the protein CASFGDRGNEQYF.

The chain carries TRBV21-1 and TRBJ1-5; TRBD1 is the table's D call, not checked against the DNA. TRBV21-1 is given as a pseudogene. The CDR3 extends over 18 amino acids. The chain's CDR3 is CASSKGVCTRPFNQPQHF. The CDR3 nucleotides are TGTGCCAGCAGCAAAGGGGTCTGTACCAGGCCCTTTAATCAGCCCCAGCATTTT.

This clone was counted a single time. The chain has TRBV27 and TRBJ1-1; 7 nucleotides match TRBD1. The CDR3 is 15 residues long. Trimming removed 8 bases from V and 1 base from J; junction bases left unmatched: 10. Per the germline V gene, CDR1 is MNHEY and CDR2 is SMNVEV (reference sequence). The CDR3 is CASSASGTANTEAFF. The CDR3 DNA sequence: TGTGCCAGCTCCGCATCCGGGACAGCGAACACTGAAGCTTTCTTT.

This rearrangement joins TRBV3-1 (or the pseudogene TRBV3-2) to TRBJ1-2, with D unresolved. The germline V and J ends were trimmed by 5 bases and 3 bases, with 13 bases remaining between them. The CDR3 has 14 residues. CDR1 LGHDT and CDR2 YNNKEL come from the germline V gene (reference sequence). In DNA form, the CDR3 reads TGTGCCAGCAGCACCCACGGGGAGCACTATGGCTACACCTTC. Translated: CASSTHGEHYGYTF.

The rearrangement uses TRBV12-5 and TRBJ1-2, with no clear D. There are 11 residues in the CDR3. Looked up from germline, CDR1 is LGHNT and CDR2 is FRNRAP. V dropped 3 bases and J dropped 5 bases, with 4 bases sitting between them. CDR3 amino acids: CASGFGYGYTF. The CDR3 DNA reads as TGTGCTAGTGGTTTCGGGTATGGCTACACCTTC.

V is TRBV11-2 and J is TRBJ2-3; 10 bases align to TRBD2. Germline lookup yields CDR1 SGHAT and CDR2 FQNNGV. The V gene end was trimmed by 1 base and the J gene end by 5 bases; junction bases not matched to a gene: 6. CDR3 size: 16 residues. The CDR3 DNA follows: TGTGCCAGCAGCTTAGGAGCGGGAGGGCCGGGAGATACGCAGTATTTT. It translates to CASSLGAGGPGDTQYF.

The chain joins TRBV6-5 to TRBJ1-1, with D hard to call. The germline gives CDR1 MNHEY, CDR2 SVGAGI. Trimming cost V 0 bases and J 0 bases, with 11 bases left between them. The length of the CDR3 is 16 residues. The CDR3 bases are TGTGCCAGCAGTTACTCGACGGGAGAACTGAACACTGAAGCTTTCTTT. Translation gives CASSYSTGELNTEAFF.

The chain is built from TRBV5-4 and TRBJ1-6; D may be TRBD1 (6 bases). The CDR3 contains 16 residues. Germline V gene sequence: CDR1 SGHNT, CDR2 YYREEE (reference sequence). V lost 0 bases and J 6 bases, leaving 13 bases between the germline ends. The CDR3 sequence is CASSLGGTGLNSPLHF. The CDR3 DNA sequence: TGTGCCAGCAGCTTGGGGGGAACAGGGCTTAATTCACCCCTCCACTTT. Filled out from reference TRBV5-4 and TRBJ1-6, the complete variable domain reads ETGVTQSPTHLIKTRGQQVTLRCSSQSGHNTVSWYQQALGQGPQFIFQYYREEENGRGNFPPRFSGLQFPNYSSELNVNALELDDSALYLCASSLGGTGLNSPLHFGNGTRLTVT.

The chain has TRBV15 and TRBJ2-7; TRBD1 agrees at 9 bases. J was trimmed by 1 base and V by 4 bases; bases with no gene match: 8. Germline V gene sequence: CDR1 LNHNV, CDR2 YYDKDF (reference sequence). The CDR3 spans 16 residues. CDR3 DNA: TGTGCCACCAGCAAGACACTAGGACAGGGGTCCTACGAGCAGTACTTC. It specifies CATSKTLGQGSYEQYF.

The rearrangement joins TRBV7-6 to TRBJ1-3; D ambiguous. The CDR3 sequence is 12 residues long. The germline V gene encodes CDR1 SGHVS and CDR2 FNYEAQ. The V gene lost 5 bases and the J gene lost 0 bases, with 2 bases spanning the gap. CDR3: CASSTSGNTIYF. CDR3 coding DNA: TGTGCCAGCAGCACCTCTGGAAACACCATATATTTT.

The chain joins TRBV27 to TRBJ2-2; TRBD2 matches 8 bases. The CDR3 sequence is 15 residues long. V was clipped by 5 bases and J by 3 bases; unmatched bases: 5. The germline V gene has CDR1 MNHEY and CDR2 SMNVEV (reference sequence). For the CDR3, the DNA is TGTGCCAGCAGTCCCAGCGGGAGTCACACCGGGGAGCTGTTTTTT. This gives the protein CASSPSGSHTGELFF.

The chain is built from TRBV4-1 and TRBJ2-3; the match to TRBD2 covers 8 bases. CDR3 length equals 17 residues. J gave up 5 bases and V 2 bases, and 12 bases lay outside the gene matches. Germline CDR1 MGHRA, CDR2 YSYEKL. In nucleotides, the CDR3 is TGCGCCAGCAGCCAAAAGGAGCCAGCGGGAGTCGGAGATACGCAGTATTTT. Protein sequence: CASSQKEPAGVGDTQYF.

The chain recombines TRBV5-4 with TRBJ2-6; D unresolved. The germline gives CDR1 SGHNT, CDR2 YYREEE (reference sequence). The CDR3 has 15 amino acids. Trimming removed 4 bases from V and 0 bases from J, with 8 bases in between. The CDR3 DNA sequence: TGTGCCAGCAGCCGTGGGTACTCTGGGGCCAACGTCCTGACTTTC. This gives the protein CASSRGYSGANVLTF.

The chain has TRBV5-4 and TRBJ2-7; no reliable D call. V was shortened by 0 bases and J by 0 bases, with 7 bases between the two germline ends. Germline-derived CDR1 and CDR2 are SGHNT and YYREEE (reference sequence). The CDR3 totals 14 residues. This chain's CDR3 is CASSLDSDSYEQYF. Written as DNA, the CDR3 is TGTGCCAGCAGCTTGGACAGTGACTCCTACGAGCAGTACTTC.

The chain joins TRBV5-6 to TRBJ1-1; D remains ambiguous. Trimming left V 2 bases short and J 1 base short, with 12 bases between. CDR1 and CDR2 (germline): SGHDT, YYEEEE. This CDR3 is 15 amino acids long. The CDR3 region is CASSLNPAGNTEAFF. CDR3 sequence (DNA): TGTGCCAGCAGCTTAAACCCGGCGGGGAACACTGAAGCTTTCTTT.

The gene calls are TRBV6-1 and TRBJ1-4, with 8 bases matching TRBD1. The CDR3 is 15 amino acids. V shed 2 bases and J 2 bases; nucleotides not matched to a gene: 1. Germline lookup yields CDR1 MNHNS and CDR2 SASEGT. The CDR3 nucleotides are TGTGCCAGCAGTGAAAGGGACAGGACTAATGAAAAACTGTTTTTT. Residues: CASSERDRTNEKLFF.

Only one count was recorded for this clone. The chain recombines TRBV7-9 with TRBJ2-5; TRBD2 matches at 9 bases. Germline V gene data show CDR1 as SEHNR and CDR2 as FQNEAQ (reference sequence). With 6 bases clipped from V and 4 bases from J, the junction kept 3 bases outside the gene matches. This CDR3 is 13 amino acids long. CDR3 residues: CASSRAGGETQYF. The CDR3 DNA is TGTGCCAGCAGTCGAGCGGGAGGAGAGACCCAGTACTTC.

The chain uses TRBV6-1 and TRBJ1-1; D is undetermined. The CDR3 has 12 amino acids. V was cut by 3 bases and J by 8 bases, with 10 bases left in between. The germline V gene has CDR1 MNHNS and CDR2 SASEGT. The CDR3 sequence: CASSELSPEAFF. The CDR3 bases are TGTGCCAGCAGTGAGCTCTCGCCGGAAGCTTTCTTT.

The V call is TRBV13, the J call TRBJ2-3; the match to TRBD1 covers 8 bases. Per germline, CDR1 PRHDT and CDR2 FYEKMQ (reference sequence). This CDR3 contains 14 residues. V dropped 2 bases and J dropped 5; count of bases not matched to a gene: 3. CDR3 residues: CASSLQQGVDTQYF. The CDR3, as DNA: TGTGCCAGCAGCTTACAACAGGGGGTAGATACGCAGTATTTT.

The chain recombines TRBV6-5 with TRBJ2-7, with TRBD2 matching over 8 bases. There are 15 residues in the CDR3. The junction had 8 bases not matched to a gene; V was cut back by 5 bases and J by 2 bases. Germline V gene lookup returns CDR1 MNHEY and CDR2 SVGAGI. Written as DNA, the CDR3 is TGTGCCAGCAGTCCACCCTCGCGGGGGGCCTACGAGCAGTACTTC. It is translated as CASSPPSRGAYEQYF.

The CDR3 sequence: CASSLGTGGRVYGYTF. CDR3 in DNA: TGTGCCAGCAGTCTAGGGACAGGGGGAAGAGTCTATGGCTACACCTTC. The chain joins TRBV27 to TRBJ1-2; 11 bases map to TRBD1. J lost 4 bases, V lost 5 bases, and 9 bases had no gene match. The CDR3 runs to 16 residues. The V gene's germline CDR1 is MNHEY and CDR2 SMNVEV (reference sequence).

The CDR3 DNA reads as TGCGCCAGCAGCTCTTGGACTGGCACAGATACGCAGTATTTT. It yields the protein CASSSWTGTDTQYF. The chain joins TRBV5-1 to TRBJ2-3, with D tentatively TRBD2 (5 bases). This CDR3 contains 14 residues. Per the germline V gene, CDR1 is SGHRS and CDR2 is YFSETQ. The V gene lost 3 bases and the J gene lost 1 base, with 9 bases spanning the gap.